This T cell receptor beta chain was sequenced for a study of blood T cell repertoires in COVID-19. Study in general: Sites in the United States, Italy and Spain provided acute and convalescent COVID-19 samples. PBMCs, B-cell-depleted T cells, or T cells were the source of the cDNA or gDNA that made up the material.

Trimming shortened V by 4 bases and J by 1 base, and 7 bases separated the two germline ends. The germline gives CDR1 MNHEY, CDR2 SMNVEV (reference sequence). CDR3 size: 14 residues. Sequencing was performed with immunoSEQ multiplex PCR; in TCRdb, only in-frame clones are kept and a portion is missing. Of 95,000 to 150,000 clones listed, more than 60% are singletons. The sequence was collected from an older man with acute or convalescent COVID-19. Material for sequencing was peripheral blood. This rearrangement joins TRBV27 to TRBJ2-2, with a possible D match to TRBD2 (5 bases). In DNA form, the CDR3 reads TGTGCCAGCAGTTCCGAGGGGAACACCGGGGAGCTGTTTTTT. Protein sequence: CASSSEGNTGELFF.